The 32 T cell receptor beta chains below all came from one sample that was sequenced in a study of T cell therapy after organ transplantation. These TCRs are of unknown antigen specificity. Time point indicated: 4-8 weeks after completion of therapy. Using immunoSEQ multiplex PCR, the repertoire was profiled, and TCRdb retains in-frame clones only, with some absent. The sample consists of approximately 6,400 clones, 74% of them appearing once. The material was CD8+ T cells from blood, obtained after autologous CMV-specific T cell therapy. These receptors were obtained from a human patient who had received a solid organ transplant and had CMV disease. Some T cells may possibly be graft donor cells.

CDR3 loop: CSARRSYEQYF. The CDR3, as DNA: TGCAGTGCAAGGCGGTCCTACGAGCAGTACTTC. The chain combines TRBV20-1 with TRBJ2-7; D call uncertain. This CDR3 has 11 amino acids. With 6 bases removed from V and 1 base from J, the gap between germline ends came to 7 bases. Germline loops: CDR1 DFQATT, CDR2 SNEGSKA (reference sequence).

The chain has TRBV2 and TRBJ2-1; no clear D gene. V was cut by 0 bases and J by 4 bases, with 1 base left in between. Germline V gene lookup returns CDR1 SNHLY and CDR2 FYNNEI. This CDR3 has 12 residues. The CDR3 nucleotides are TGTGCCAGCAGTGAAGCTTACAATGAGCAGTTCTTC. This sequence encodes CASSEAYNEQFF.

The chain employs TRBV11-2 and TRBJ2-7; TRBD1 is a possible D gene (6 bases). This CDR3 is built from 14 residues. The V gene's germline CDR1 is SGHAT and CDR2 FQNNGV. With 5 bases removed from V and 2 bases from J, the gap between germline ends came to 13 bases. CDR3 amino acids: CASSDIGTTYEQYF. The CDR3 bases are TGTGCCAGCAGCGACATAGGGACAACCTACGAGCAGTACTTC.

This clone was seen just once. The chain combines TRBV5-6 with TRBJ2-1; D remains ambiguous. CDR1 is SGHDT, CDR2 YYEEEE, per germline. The CDR3 is 14 amino acids. The V end was cut by 4 bases, the J end by 0 bases, with 8 bases between. The CDR3 DNA is TGTGCCAGCAGCAAAGCCAGCTCCTACAATGAGCAGTTCTTC. Protein: CASSKASSYNEQFF.

This clone came up once. The V call is TRBV5-6, the J call TRBJ2-1; 8 positions match TRBD2. The J segment lost 9 bases and the V segment lost 1 base, leaving 6 bases of the junction unmatched. The CDR3 is made up of 14 amino acids. Per the germline V gene, CDR1 is SGHDT and CDR2 is YYEEEE. The CDR3 loop reads CASSLRNSGGEQFF. The DNA of the CDR3 is TGTGCCAGCAGCTTGCGGAACAGCGGGGGTGAGCAGTTCTTC.

This chain uses TRBV25-1 with TRBJ2-7; no reliable D call. Germline V CDR1 and CDR2: MGHDK, SYGVNS. CDR3 length: 11 residues. V dropped 7 bases and J dropped 4 bases, with 8 bases sitting between them. The CDR3, as DNA: TGTGCCAGCAAGGGTGGATACGAGCAGTACTTC. The encoded protein is CASKGGYEQYF.

The genes are TRBV5-1 and TRBJ2-4; the D gene is possibly TRBD1 (7 bases). Germline V CDR1 and CDR2: SGHRS, YFSETQ. The CDR3 runs to 15 residues. V lost 1 base, J lost 4 bases, and 12 bases lay in between. The DNA of the CDR3 is TGCGCCAGCAGCTTGTCAGGGGGGATAAAAAACATTCAGTACTTC. As protein: CASSLSGGIKNIQYF.

The V call is TRBV27, the J call TRBJ1-1, with TRBD1 identical over 8 bases. Germline CDR1 MNHEY, CDR2 SMNVEV (reference sequence). The CDR3 covers 13 residues. J lost 6 bases, V lost 3 bases, and 3 bases had no gene match. The CDR3 DNA reads TGTGCCAGCAGTTTGACAGGGGAGGCTGAAGCTTTCTTT. This translates into CASSLTGEAEAFF.

The chain links TRBV30 to TRBJ2-3; 8 nucleotides agree with TRBD1. Germline V lookup: CDR1 GTSNPN, CDR2 SVGIG (reference sequence). Trimming removed 2 bases from V and 6 bases from J; junction bases left unmatched: 4. This CDR3 has 13 residues. The CDR3 coding sequence is TGTGCCTGGAGTACAGGGGGAAGGGATACGCAGTATTTT. Translation: CAWSTGGRDTQYF.

This rearrangement joins TRBV4-1 to TRBJ2-5; 15 nucleotides match TRBD2. The CDR3 consists of 16 residues. Germline V CDR1 and CDR2: MGHRA, YSYEKL. The V gene end was trimmed by 3 bases and the J gene end by 4 bases; junction bases not matched to a gene: 3. This CDR3 reads CASSHEGLAGGETQYF. Here the CDR3 DNA reads TGCGCCAGCAGCCACGAGGGACTAGCGGGAGGAGAGACCCAGTACTTC.

By share, this clone counts as medium-sized (0.01 to 0.1%). Other DNA sequences in the same sample also yield this CDR3. This chain uses TRBV4-3 with TRBJ2-7; 7 nucleotides agree with TRBD1. The CDR3 has 16 amino acids. Looked up from germline, CDR1 is LGHNA and CDR2 is YSLEER. V shed 3 bases and J 2 bases; nucleotides not matched to a gene: 10. This CDR3 reads CASSQDHRGRAYEQYF. CDR3 DNA sequence: TGCGCCAGCAGCCAGGACCACAGGGGCAGGGCCTACGAGCAGTACTTC.

This clone was seen a handful of times. The V gene is TRBV15, the J gene TRBJ1-1; D is perhaps TRBD1 (5 bases). The CDR3 extends over 13 amino acids. Germline V gives CDR1 LNHNV, CDR2 YYDKDF (reference sequence). Trimming stripped 9 bases from V and 5 bases from J, with 16 bases between. CDR3 in DNA: TGTGCCACTGGGGCAGGGTTAAGGACTGAAGCTTTCTTT. This sequence encodes CATGAGLRTEAFF.

This chain joins TRBV4-3 and TRBJ2-7; 11 nucleotides agree with TRBD1. Germline-derived CDR1 and CDR2 are LGHNA and YSLEER. J lost 1 base, V lost 3 bases, and 2 bases had no gene match. This CDR3 region has 15 residues. The CDR3 loop reads CASSQDRGPSYEQYF. CDR3 coding DNA: TGCGCCAGCAGCCAGGACAGGGGGCCGTCCTACGAGCAGTACTTC.

This clone was seen more than once but under ten times. The genes are TRBV7-2 and TRBJ1-2, with D uncertain. The CDR3 runs 12 residues. Germline loops: CDR1 SGHTA, CDR2 FQGNSA. V lost 1 base to trimming and J lost 2 bases, with 2 bases between them. Here the CDR3 reads CASSLGNYGYTF. CDR3 in DNA: TGTGCCAGCAGCTTAGGGAACTATGGCTACACCTTC.

The chain combines TRBV10-2 with TRBJ1-3; D remains unclear. CDR3 length equals 17 residues. V lost 10 bases to trimming and J lost 0 bases, with 22 bases between them. Germline V gene lookup returns CDR1 WSHSY and CDR2 SAAADI. The CDR3 DNA reads TGCGCCACCAACTCGGGCCCCGTCCTTCACTCTGGAAACACCATATATTTT. Encoded protein: CATNSGPVLHSGNTIYF.

The chain employs TRBV13 and TRBJ2-5; 14 nucleotides line up with TRBD2. With 4 bases clipped from V and 3 bases from J, the junction kept 4 bases outside the gene matches. CDR1 PRHDT and CDR2 FYEKMQ come from the germline V gene (reference sequence). The length of the CDR3 is 16 residues. In DNA, the CDR3 is TGTGCCAGCAGCTCCCGACTAGCGGGAGGGGAAGAGACCCAGTACTTC. Translation: CASSSRLAGGEETQYF.

The V gene is TRBV7-9, the J gene TRBJ2-3; perhaps TRBD2 as D (6 bases). Trimming pared 5 bases from V and 3 bases from J, leaving 21 bases between. The V gene's germline CDR1 is SEHNR and CDR2 FQNEAQ (reference sequence). CDR3 size: 17 residues. The CDR3 sequence: CASSPRATGELTDTQYF. The CDR3 DNA reads TGTGCCAGCAGCCCCCGGGCTACGGGAGAGCTAACAGATACGCAGTATTTT.

This clone was picked up one time. This chain joins TRBV6-5 and TRBJ1-2; perhaps TRBD1 as D (5 bases). V was clipped by 6 bases and J by 8 bases, with 16 bases between them. This CDR3 spans 13 amino acids. Germline CDR1 reads MNHEY; CDR2 reads SVGAGI. CDR3 sequence reads: CASRTTGAFGYTF. As DNA, the CDR3 is TGTGCCAGCAGGACTACCGGGGCCTTCGGCTACACCTTC.

V gene TRBV7-3 combines with J gene TRBJ2-2; D might be TRBD1 or TRBD2, each matching 5 bases. Germline lookup yields CDR1 SGHTA and CDR2 FQGTGA. This CDR3 is built from 15 residues. The V gene lost 2 bases and the J gene lost 1 base, with 8 bases spanning the gap. In DNA form, the CDR3 reads TGTGCCAGCAGCTTATCGAGGGGGAACACCGGGGAGCTGTTTTTT. The encoded protein is CASSLSRGNTGELFF.

This clone has just a few counts. The V and J genes are TRBV9 and TRBJ1-1; D not resolved. V shed 0 bases and J shed 0 bases, with 3 bases lying between them. Germline V CDR1 and CDR2: SGDLS, YYNGEE. This CDR3 contains 13 residues. The CDR3 sequence is CASSVDVNTEAFF. The DNA for the CDR3 is TGTGCCAGCAGCGTAGACGTGAACACTGAAGCTTTCTTT.

A word on this clone: Different DNA sequences within this sample yield the same CDR3. The rearrangement uses TRBV28 and TRBJ1-5; 8 bases map to TRBD1. J was trimmed by 4 bases and V by 4 bases; bases with no gene match: 6. CDR3 length equals 15 residues. Germline lookup yields CDR1 MDHEN and CDR2 SYDVKM. CDR3 residues: CASSSDREWNQPQHF. CDR3 in DNA: TGTGCCAGCAGTTCGGACAGGGAATGGAATCAGCCCCAGCATTTT.

The chain couples TRBV10-3 to TRBJ2-7; 7 bases are a match to TRBD2. The CDR3 is 14 residues long. Germline V gene data show CDR1 as ENHRY and CDR2 as SYGVKD. Trimming at V came to 2 bases and at J to 2 bases, leaving 3 bases not matched to a gene. The chain's CDR3 is CAISEESGTYEQYF. The CDR3 coding sequence is TGTGCCATCAGTGAGGAAAGCGGGACCTACGAGCAGTACTTC.

CDR3 DNA sequence: TGTGCCAGTAGTATGAGAGCGGATCAGCCCCAGCATTTT. This sequence encodes CASSMRADQPQHF. This chain connects TRBV19 to TRBJ1-5; D call uncertain. Trimming shortened V by 3 bases and J by 5 bases, and 8 bases separated the two germline ends. The CDR3 has 13 amino acids. Germline CDR1 is LNHDA and CDR2 is SQIVND (reference sequence).

The chain uses TRBV9 and TRBJ1-1; 11 bases are shared with TRBD1. Germline CDR1 is SGDLS and CDR2 is YYNGEE. The CDR3 covers 18 residues. V shed 5 bases, J shed 3 bases, and the junction held 15 bases outside the gene matches. The chain's CDR3 is CASSTGYPRDRGDTEAFF. As DNA, the CDR3 is TGTGCCAGCAGTACCGGTTACCCGAGGGACAGGGGGGACACTGAAGCTTTCTTT.

The chain combines TRBV9 with TRBJ2-3; D ambiguous. The V gene lost 0 bases and the J gene lost 4 bases, with 9 bases spanning the gap. CDR1 SGDLS and CDR2 YYNGEE come from the germline V gene. This CDR3 has 14 amino acids. The CDR3 nucleotides are TGTGCCAGCAGCGTAGGCCTCACCCCAGATACGCAGTATTTT. It specifies CASSVGLTPDTQYF.

This clone was detected only once. The chain uses TRBV27 and TRBJ2-1; D gene uncertain. V lost 10 bases to trimming and J lost 6 bases, with 10 bases between them. The CDR3 sequence is 11 residues long. Germline V lookup: CDR1 MNHEY, CDR2 SMNVEV (reference sequence). The chain's CDR3 is CATSTGNEQFF. The CDR3, as DNA: TGTGCCACCTCGACTGGCAATGAGCAGTTCTTC.

CDR3 sequence: CASSQGEISGANVLTF. CDR3 coding DNA: TGCGCCAGCAGCCAAGGAGAGATCTCTGGGGCCAACGTCCTGACTTTC. This chain links TRBV4-3 with TRBJ2-6; D unresolved. Germline CDR1 and CDR2: LGHNA and YSLEER. V dropped 1 base and J dropped 0 bases, with 7 bases sitting between them. CDR3 length: 16 amino acids.

The genes are TRBV28 and TRBJ2-3; D is ambiguous. From germline, CDR1 is MDHEN and CDR2 SYDVKM. Trimming took off 0 bases at V and 5 bases at J, with 9 bases between the two ends. This CDR3 is 14 amino acids long. In DNA form, the CDR3 reads TGTGCCAGCAGTTTATGGTTCCCTCTAGATACGCAGTATTTT. This codes for CASSLWFPLDTQYF.

The CDR3 bases are TGTGCCAGCAGTGGGGAATCCTACGAGCAGTACTTC. As protein: CASSGESYEQYF. The genes are TRBV9 and TRBJ2-7; D unresolved. Germline CDR1 and CDR2: SGDLS and YYNGEE. The length of the CDR3 is 12 residues. Trimming left V 5 bases short and J 1 base short, with 7 bases between.

In its sample, this clone was seen a few times. The chain is built from TRBV10-2 and TRBJ1-2, with a possible D match to TRBD1 (5 bases). CDR3 length equals 13 residues. Trimming stripped 8 bases from V and 8 bases from J, with 18 bases between. Germline V lookup: CDR1 WSHSY, CDR2 SAAADI. The CDR3 spells CASLGRVVDGYTF. The CDR3 bases are TGCGCCAGCTTGGGACGTGTGGTCGACGGCTACACCTTC.

The chain carries TRBV6-1 and TRBJ1-4; D is perhaps TRBD1 (5 bases). This CDR3 is 16 amino acids long. Trimming removed 3 bases at V and 6 bases at J, with 17 bases between. CDR1 and CDR2 from the germline V gene are MNHNS and SASEGT. The CDR3 region has the DNA TGTGCCAGCAGTGACTACCGGAAGGGACTCGATGAAAAACTGTTTTTT. It specifies CASSDYRKGLDEKLFF.

The chain couples TRBV7-2 to TRBJ2-7, with D possibly TRBD1 on 5 matching bases. Germline values: CDR1 SGHTA, CDR2 FQGNSA. CDR3 size: 15 residues. V lost 3 bases and J 1 base, leaving 13 bases between the germline ends. As DNA, the CDR3 is TGTGCCAGCAGCTTCCCGGCAGGGTCGTCCTACGAGCAGTACTTC. As protein: CASSFPAGSSYEQYF. Variable domain in full (rest from reference TRBV7-2 and TRBJ2-7): GAGVSQSPSNKVTEKGKDVELRCDPISGHTALYWYRQSLGQGLEFLIYFQGNSAPDKSGLPSDRFSAERTGGSVSTLTIQRTQQEDSAVYLCASSFPAGSSYEQYFGPGTRLTVT.